What follows are 14 T cell receptor beta chains derived from one specimen sequenced in a study of Ad26.COV2.S vaccination and SARS-CoV-2 variants. Assay: immunoSEQ multiplex PCR; the TCRdb copy retains only in-frame clones and omits some. Among 430,000 or so clones, roughly nine tenths were seen once, and the ten largest hold about 2.5%. Regarding treatment: roughly 20 received Ad26.COV2.S at low or high dose, single or two shots; 5 received placebo; per-sample allocation not given. The samples date from day 63 after the first vaccine or placebo injection. The material was peripheral blood, obtained in a trial of Ad26.COV2.S vaccine versus placebo. All receptors come from a person aged 18 to 65 who received the Ad26.COV2.S COVID-19 vaccine or a placebo.

V is TRBV5-6 and J is TRBJ1-4; maybe TRBD1 (5 bases). The CDR3 contains 14 residues. Germline CDR1 SGHDT, CDR2 YYEEEE. Trimming shortened V by 4 bases and J by 3 bases, and 10 bases separated the two germline ends. CDR3 nucleotide sequence: TGTGCCAGCAGCCTATTAGGGGCTAATGAAAAACTGTTTTTT. Protein sequence: CASSLLGANEKLFF. The complete variable domain, with remaining parts taken from reference TRBV5-6 and TRBJ1-4, reads DAGVTQSPTHLIKTRGQQVTLRCSPKSGHDTVSWYQQALGQGPQFIFQYYEEEERQRGNFPDRFSGHQFPNYSSELNVNALLLGDSALYLCASSLLGANEKLFFGSGTQLSVL.

This clone is a singleton in its sample. V usage is TRBV6-1 and J usage is TRBJ1-2; D remains unclear. The CDR3 has 13 residues. V was trimmed by 3 bases and J by 3 bases, leaving 8 bases between them. The germline CDR1 and CDR2 sequences are MNHNS and SASEGT. DNA of the CDR3: TGTGCCAGCAGTGAGGCCAATTACTATGGCTACACCTTC. It encodes CASSEANYYGYTF.

The chain links TRBV10-3 to TRBJ1-2; 12 positions agree with TRBD1. From germline, CDR1 is ENHRY and CDR2 SYGVKD. The CDR3 covers 14 residues. The ends lost 0 bases at V and 12 bases at J; junction bases unmatched: 5. The CDR3 sequence: CAISESRDRGQDTF. Written as DNA, the CDR3 is TGTGCCATCAGTGAGTCGAGGGACAGGGGGCAAGACACCTTC.

This rearrangement joins TRBV15 to TRBJ1-1; the D gene is possibly TRBD1 (5 bases). V was cut by 0 bases and J by 8 bases, with 13 bases left in between. Germline V gene sequence: CDR1 LNHNV, CDR2 YYDKDF (reference sequence). This CDR3 is built from 14 residues. The CDR3 DNA reads TGTGCCACCAGCAGAGATAATTGGCAGGGAGAAGCTTTCTTT. It encodes CATSRDNWQGEAFF.

The rearrangement uses TRBV30 and TRBJ1-2; possible D gene TRBD1, 6 bases. This CDR3 spans 11 amino acids. Germline CDR1 GTSNPN, CDR2 SVGIG (reference sequence). Trimming cost V 3 bases and J 8 bases, with 10 bases left between them. The CDR3 here is CAWRGAIGYTF. The CDR3 region has the DNA TGTGCCTGGAGGGGGGCCATCGGCTACACCTTC.

The chain combines TRBV6-1 with TRBJ1-1; D possibly corresponds to TRBD1 (5 bases). Germline CDR1 MNHNS, CDR2 SASEGT. V dropped 8 bases and J dropped 5 bases, with 12 bases sitting between them. The CDR3 consists of 12 residues. The DNA of the CDR3 is TGTGCCAGCGGGGGTCAATGGACTGAAGCTTTCTTT. Translating gives CASGGQWTEAFF.

The chain combines TRBV6-6 with TRBJ1-2; weak D call: TRBD1 (5 bases). The CDR3 has 13 residues. CDR1 is MNHNY and CDR2 is SVGAGI in the germline V gene (reference sequence). V shed 11 bases and J shed 8 bases, with 21 bases lying between them. CDR3: CAGWRGGAPGYTF. The CDR3 DNA reads as TGTGCCGGGTGGCGGGGAGGGGCTCCCGGCTACACCTTC.

J is TRBJ1-2 and V is TRBV3-1 (or the pseudogene TRBV3-2); D gene unclear. Trimming pared 0 bases from V and 2 bases from J, leaving 13 bases between. This CDR3 has 16 residues. Looked up from germline, CDR1 is LGHDT and CDR2 is YNNKEL (reference sequence). Here the CDR3 DNA reads TGTGCCAGCAGCCAAGATAGCGACGTTGGGAACTATGGCTACACCTTC. Its translation: CASSQDSDVGNYGYTF.

This clone was counted once. The genes are TRBV28 and TRBJ1-5; possibly TRBD1 for D (5 bases). The germline V and J ends were trimmed by 0 bases and 6 bases, with 12 bases remaining between them. Looked up from germline, CDR1 is MDHEN and CDR2 is SYDVKM. This CDR3 comprises 15 residues. The CDR3 loop reads CASSLWQGGSQPQHF. CDR3 coding DNA: TGTGCCAGCAGTTTATGGCAGGGCGGTAGTCAGCCCCAGCATTTT.

In DNA, the CDR3 is TGTGCCAGTAGTATCCTTGGGACTAGCGGGGGGGCAGATACGCAGTATTTT. Protein: CASSILGTSGGADTQYF. The chain recombines TRBV19 with TRBJ2-3; TRBD2 matches 16 bases. This CDR3 comprises 17 residues. Germline V gene sequence: CDR1 LNHDA, CDR2 SQIVND (reference sequence). With V trimmed by 3 bases and J by 4 bases, 4 bases remained unmatched.

This clone was picked up a small number of times. The rearrangement uses TRBV2 and TRBJ1-6; TRBD1 might be the D (6 bases). Germline lookup yields CDR1 SNHLY and CDR2 FYNNEI. Deletions cut 6 bases from V and 4 bases from J, with 16 bases between. CDR3 size: 16 residues. The CDR3 DNA reads TGTGCCAGCAGAGAACACCAAGGGGGATATAATTCACCCCTCCACTTT. This gives the protein CASREHQGGYNSPLHF.

This clone has just one count. The CDR3 reads CASSLILSYGYTF. Here the CDR3 DNA reads TGTGCCAGCAGTTTAATCCTATCCTATGGCTACACCTTC. The J gene is TRBJ1-2, the V gene TRBV12-3 or TRBV12-4; D not resolved. The CDR3 length is 13 residues. V was pared by 2 bases and J by 4 bases, with 8 bases between.

The chain carries TRBV18 and TRBJ1-1; D gene uncertain. The CDR3 has 12 residues. Trimming removed 3 bases at V and 3 bases at J, with 5 bases between. CDR1 and CDR2 (germline): KGHSH, LQKENI. The CDR3 spells CASSPRDTEAFF. The CDR3 region has the DNA TGTGCCAGCTCACCGCGGGACACTGAAGCTTTCTTT.

The chain has TRBV27 and TRBJ2-1, with 7 positions matching TRBD2. Germline V gives CDR1 MNHEY, CDR2 SMNVEV (reference sequence). The CDR3 is 15 amino acids. V was clipped by 3 bases and J by 0 bases; unmatched bases: 2. CDR3 sequence: CASSFGGSSYNEQFF. Written as DNA, the CDR3 is TGTGCCAGCAGTTTCGGCGGGAGCTCCTACAATGAGCAGTTCTTC.